The clone carrying this TCR beta chain was picked up one time. The CDR3 is 13 residues long. Germline CDR1 SGDLS, CDR2 YYNGEE. V lost 4 bases to trimming and J lost 5 bases; unmatched junction nucleotides: 3. This record belongs to a study of blood T cell repertoires in COVID-19. Only in-frame clones appear in the TCRdb table, and some are missing; sequencing was by immunoSEQ multiplex PCR. The sample lists over 200,000 clones, around 86% occurring once. The TCR comes from a man aged 55 to 70 who had recovered from COVID-19. The rearrangement uses TRBV9 and TRBJ2-4; 7 bases fit TRBD1. Specimen: peripheral blood. This CDR3 is CASSPGTENIQYF. The CDR3 nucleotides read TGTGCCAGCAGCCCCGGGACAGAAAACATTCAGTACTTC.